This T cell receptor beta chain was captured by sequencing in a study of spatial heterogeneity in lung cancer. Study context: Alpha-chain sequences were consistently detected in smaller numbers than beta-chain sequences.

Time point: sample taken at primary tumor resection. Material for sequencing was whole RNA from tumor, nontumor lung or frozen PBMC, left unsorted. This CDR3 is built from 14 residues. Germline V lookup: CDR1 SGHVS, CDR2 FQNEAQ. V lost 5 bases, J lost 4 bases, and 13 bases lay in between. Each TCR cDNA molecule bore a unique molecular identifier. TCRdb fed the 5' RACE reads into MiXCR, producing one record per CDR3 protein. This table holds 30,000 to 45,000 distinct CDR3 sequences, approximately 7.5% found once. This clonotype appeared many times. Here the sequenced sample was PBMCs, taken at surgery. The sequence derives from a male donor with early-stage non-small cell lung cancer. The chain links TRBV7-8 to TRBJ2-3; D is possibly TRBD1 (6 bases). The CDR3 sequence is CASSPQGRADTQYF. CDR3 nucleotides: TGTGCCAGCAGCCCCCAGGGGCGCGCAGATACGCAGTATTTT.